Listed here is a single TCR beta chain. Trimming stripped 7 bases from V and 1 base from J, with 12 bases between. Per germline, CDR1 SGHAT and CDR2 FQNNGV. The CDR3 length is 14 residues. The sample belongs to a study of cytomegalovirus exposure and HLA in healthy donors. 60 Vbeta and 13 Jbeta primers were used in PCR. Authors' methods: Among the unique TCR beta chains that a later analysis counted, about 85 million in all, around 11 million were shared. Sequencing was performed with immunoSEQ multiplex PCR; in TCRdb, only in-frame clones are kept and a portion is missing. V and J calls plus clone size are reproduced from that table; the DNA served to infer D and trimming. The profile shows roughly 160,000 clones, roughly 67% of them singletons.

Material: PBMCs. The chain employs TRBV11-2 and TRBJ2-3; D is undetermined. The sequence was collected from a young woman in good health and CMV-seropositive. The CDR3 loop is CASTMHAGTDTQYF. The CDR3 coding sequence is TGTGCCAGCACCATGCACGCGGGCACAGATACGCAGTATTTT. Using reference TRBV11-2 and TRBJ2-3 for the parts outside the CDR3, the full variable domain is EAGVAQSPRYKIIEKRQSVAFWCNPISGHATLYWYQQILGQGPKLLIQFQNNGVVDDSQLPKDRFSAERLKGVDSTLKIQPAKLEDSAVYLCASTMHAGTDTQYFGPGTRLTVL.